One and the same sample provided the 32 T cell receptor beta chains below, sequenced in a study of cytomegalovirus exposure and HLA in healthy donors. The PCR used 60 Vbeta and 13 Jbeta primers. TCRdb's copy holds only in-frame clones and misses some; the assay was immunoSEQ multiplex PCR. The repertoire holds 250,000 or so clones, 85% to 95% seen once, with 1.7% in the top ten. Material: PBMCs. The receptors come from a girl aged 2 to 9 in good health and CMV-seronegative.

The chain recombines TRBV27 with TRBJ2-2, with TRBD2 as a possible D gene (6 bases). This CDR3 region has 15 residues. The germline gives CDR1 MNHEY, CDR2 SMNVEV (reference sequence). Trimming shortened V by 3 bases and J by 2 bases, and 10 bases separated the two germline ends. The CDR3 sequence is CASSLRGPNTGELFF. The CDR3 DNA reads TGTGCCAGCAGTTTGCGGGGTCCAAACACCGGGGAGCTGTTTTTT.

V is TRBV14 and J is TRBJ1-1; D is possibly TRBD1 (6 bases). Germline V lookup: CDR1 SGHDN, CDR2 FVKESK. CDR3 size: 16 residues. The V end lost 5 bases, the J end lost 1 base, and 17 bases lay between the germline ends. The chain's CDR3 is CASSYLIDRRNTEAFF. The CDR3 DNA reads as TGTGCCAGCAGCTACCTGATAGACAGGAGGAACACTGAAGCTTTCTTT.

The V and J genes are TRBV19 and TRBJ1-6, with 7 bases matching TRBD1. Germline V gene lookup returns CDR1 LNHDA and CDR2 SQIVND (reference sequence). This CDR3 has 14 residues. V lost 5 bases, J lost 8 bases, and 6 bases stayed unmatched. CDR3 bases: TGTGCCAGTAGTGCCCGACAGGGTGATTCACCCCTCCACTTT. Translating gives CASSARQGDSPLHF.

This chain uses TRBV10-3 with TRBJ2-1, with 7 bases that match TRBD2. This CDR3 comprises 15 residues. Trimming removed 3 bases from V and 3 bases from J; junction bases left unmatched: 5. Germline V gives CDR1 ENHRY, CDR2 SYGVKD. The CDR3 sequence is CAISDLAVDYNEQFF. As DNA, the CDR3 is TGTGCCATCAGTGACCTAGCGGTTGACTACAATGAGCAGTTCTTC.

This clone is a singleton in its sample. This rearrangement joins TRBV6-8 to TRBJ1-4; 8 nucleotides agree with TRBD1. CDR1 is MNHGY, CDR2 SAAAGT, per germline. CDR3 length equals 17 residues. V was pared by 7 bases and J by 5 bases, with 15 bases of the junction left unmatched. The CDR3 loop reads CASTTRQGPLINEKLFF. The CDR3 DNA follows: TGTGCCAGCACGACGAGACAGGGGCCTCTGATCAATGAAAAACTGTTTTTT.

The rearrangement links TRBV5-4 to TRBJ2-2, with D hard to call. Germline V gene data show CDR1 as SGHNT and CDR2 as YYREEE (reference sequence). Trimming stripped 4 bases from V and 6 bases from J, with 10 bases between. CDR3 length: 13 residues. CDR3 nucleotides: TGTGCCAGCAGCCTCCCCTCGGCCGGGGAGCTGTTTTTT. Encoded protein: CASSLPSAGELFF.

CDR3 region: CASSYSLETQYF. The CDR3 coding sequence is TGTGCCAGCAGCTATAGCTTAGAGACCCAGTACTTC. This chain connects TRBV2 to TRBJ2-5, with no clear D. Germline CDR1 SNHLY, CDR2 FYNNEI. Trimming took off 6 bases at V and 4 bases at J, with 9 bases between the two ends. There are 12 residues in the CDR3.

The chain couples TRBV7-9 to TRBJ2-3; 11 nucleotides match TRBD1. V gave up 6 bases and J gave up 2 bases; unmatched junction bases: 10. The V gene's germline CDR1 is SEHNR and CDR2 FQNEAQ (reference sequence). The CDR3 covers 17 residues. The CDR3 coding sequence is TGTGCCAGCAGGGGGATATGGGACAGGGGGACCACAGATACGCAGTATTTT. Translating gives CASRGIWDRGTTDTQYF. The full variable domain, with the rest looked up from reference TRBV7-9 and TRBJ2-3, is DTGVSQNPRHKITKRGQNVTFRCDPISEHNRLYWYRQTLGQGPEFLTYFQNEAQLEKSRLLSDRFSAERPKGSFSTLEIQRTEQGDSAMYLCASRGIWDRGTTDTQYFGPGTRLTVL.

This chain links TRBV2 with TRBJ1-4, with a weak D call TRBD1 (6 bases). In germline, CDR1 is SNHLY, CDR2 FYNNEI. The V end was cut by 5 bases, the J end by 6 bases, with 16 bases between. The length of the CDR3 is 15 residues. CDR3 sequence: CASSITGSLDEKLFF. The CDR3 nucleotides read TGTGCCAGCAGTATCACAGGGTCATTAGATGAAAAACTGTTTTTT.

The V call is TRBV7-6, the J call TRBJ2-1, with D possibly matching TRBD1 (6 bases). Trimming stripped 5 bases from V and 9 bases from J, with 17 bases between. Germline V lookup: CDR1 SGHVS, CDR2 FNYEAQ. This CDR3 comprises 14 residues. In nucleotides, the CDR3 is TGTGCCAGCAGCCCGCGGACAGCCGAGTCTGAGCAGTTCTTC. Translation gives CASSPRTAESEQFF.

The chain carries TRBV6-4 and TRBJ2-7, with 7 bases that match TRBD2. The germline V gene has CDR1 MRHNA and CDR2 SNTAGT. With V trimmed by 8 bases and J by 1 base, 5 bases remained unmatched. This CDR3 is 13 amino acids long. The CDR3 DNA sequence: TGTGCCAGCGCGCGGGAGTTGTCCTACGAGCAGTACTTC. It is translated as CASARELSYEQYF.

The chain has TRBV5-6 and TRBJ2-7; D is possibly TRBD2 (5 bases). V lost 4 bases and J 0 bases, leaving 11 bases between the germline ends. This CDR3 has 14 residues. The germline gives CDR1 SGHDT, CDR2 YYEEEE. The CDR3, as DNA: TGTGCCAGCAGCCTAATAGGACTCTCCTACGAGCAGTACTTC. The encoded protein is CASSLIGLSYEQYF.

The CDR3 sequence: CARRQGIDSPLHF. For the CDR3, the DNA is TGTGCCAGACGACAGGGGATCGATTCACCCCTCCACTTT. The V call is TRBV2, the J call TRBJ1-6; 8 bases align to TRBD1. The germline CDR1 and CDR2 sequences are SNHLY and FYNNEI. The junction had 6 bases not matched to a gene; V was cut back by 9 bases and J by 8 bases. This CDR3 spans 13 amino acids. The full variable domain, completed using reference TRBV2 and TRBJ1-6, is EPEVTQTPSHQVTQMGQEVILRCVPISNHLYFYWYRQILGQKVEFLVSFYNNEISEKSEIFDDQFSVERPDGSNFTLKIRSTKLEDSAMYFCARRQGIDSPLHFGNGTRLTVT.

This chain uses TRBV6-5 with TRBJ2-1, with D tentatively TRBD2 (5 bases). Germline V gene data show CDR1 as MNHEY and CDR2 as SVGAGI. The V gene lost 5 bases and the J gene lost 2 bases, with 13 bases spanning the gap. This CDR3 is built from 15 residues. This CDR3 reads CASSPTDYPYNEQFF. The CDR3, as DNA: TGTGCCAGCAGTCCGACCGACTACCCCTACAATGAGCAGTTCTTC.

This clone has a single count. The chain employs TRBV2 and TRBJ2-7; a weak D match, TRBD1 (5 bases). CDR1 SNHLY and CDR2 FYNNEI come from the germline V gene. The V and J ends lost 6 bases and 4 bases respectively, with 34 bases between them. The CDR3 runs to 20 residues. The CDR3 loop is CASRDPTDLQGSGRRYEQYF. The CDR3 DNA follows: TGTGCCAGCAGGGATCCCACGGACCTCCAGGGTAGTGGGCGCAGGTACGAGCAGTACTTC.

The V and J genes are TRBV29-1 and TRBJ2-1; maybe TRBD1 (7 bases). The germline CDR1 and CDR2 sequences are SQVTM and ANQGSEA. The CDR3 has 16 residues. The ends were cut back, 1 base at V and 2 bases at J, with 15 bases in the middle. CDR3 in DNA: TGCAGCGTTGAAGGAGTTAGCAGGGGGGCCTACAATGAGCAGTTCTTC. Its protein product is CSVEGVSRGAYNEQFF.

CDR3 sequence: CASSLWGGIYNEQFF. CDR3 sequence (DNA): TGTGCCAGCAGCTTATGGGGGGGGATCTACAATGAGCAGTTCTTC. The rearrangement uses TRBV13 and TRBJ2-1, with TRBD2 identical over 7 bases. Per germline, CDR1 PRHDT and CDR2 FYEKMQ (reference sequence). The V segment lost 2 bases and the J segment 3 bases; nucleotides outside the gene matches: 4. The CDR3 is 15 amino acids.

The rearrangement uses TRBV5-1 and TRBJ1-4, with 10 bases aligning to TRBD1. The germline gives CDR1 SGHRS, CDR2 YFSETQ. The ends lost 0 bases at V and 8 bases at J; junction bases unmatched: 4. This CDR3 has 15 amino acids. The CDR3 sequence: CASSLEGTGAEKLFF. DNA of the CDR3: TGCGCCAGCAGCTTGGAGGGGACAGGGGCAGAAAAACTGTTTTTT.

Notes on this clone: Mismatch with germline at one junction end may stem from a read error. The J gene is TRBJ2-7, the V gene TRBV5-5; D unclear. The CDR3 totals 12 residues. Germline CDR1 reads SGHKS; CDR2 reads YYEKEE (reference sequence). DNA for the CDR3: TGTGCCAGCAACTTGGTCAATTACGAGCAGTACTTC. Translated: CASNLVNYEQYF.

The gene calls are TRBV7-8 and TRBJ1-5, with a tentative D call TRBD1 (5 bases). This CDR3 comprises 15 residues. Germline V gene lookup returns CDR1 SGHVS and CDR2 FQNEAQ. V was pared by 0 bases and J by 6 bases, with 12 bases between. The CDR3, as DNA: TGTGCCAGCAGCTTAGCCCAGCAGGGCAGTCAGCCCCAGCATTTT. Protein sequence: CASSLAQQGSQPQHF.

V is TRBV28 and J is TRBJ2-3; D might be TRBD1 (6 bases). The CDR3 contains 11 residues. V lost 11 bases, J lost 3 bases, and 9 bases lay in between. CDR1 is MDHEN and CDR2 is SYDVKM in the germline V gene. The CDR3 loop is CAVRGTDTQYF. The CDR3 nucleotides are TGTGCCGTCAGGGGTACAGATACGCAGTATTTT.

This sequence joins TRBV2 and TRBJ1-5; D not resolved. Germline values: CDR1 SNHLY, CDR2 FYNNEI. Trimming shortened V by 4 bases and J by 4 bases, and 5 bases separated the two germline ends. The CDR3 runs to 12 residues. DNA of the CDR3: TGTGCCAGCAGTGTGCAGAATCAGCCCCAGCATTTT. It is translated as CASSVQNQPQHF. Together with reference TRBV2 and TRBJ1-5, the CDR3 gives the full variable domain: EPEVTQTPSHQVTQMGQEVILRCVPISNHLYFYWYRQILGQKVEFLVSFYNNEISEKSEIFDDQFSVERPDGSNFTLKIRSTKLEDSAMYFCASSVQNQPQHFGDGTRLSIL.

This clone has a handful of counts. The rearrangement joins TRBV14 to TRBJ2-7; the match to TRBD1 covers 8 bases. This CDR3 comprises 14 residues. Germline V gene data show CDR1 as SGHDN and CDR2 as FVKESK. Losses at the gene ends were 2 bases for V and 3 bases for J; bases not matched to a gene: 3. The CDR3 region is CASSQRTGHYEQYF. CDR3 DNA: TGTGCCAGCAGCCAAAGGACAGGGCACTACGAGCAGTACTTC.

This chain joins TRBV7-3 and TRBJ2-2, with D possibly being TRBD2 (5 bases). The CDR3 runs to 13 residues. Germline loops: CDR1 SGHTA, CDR2 FQGTGA. Trimming removed 5 bases at V and 6 bases at J, with 10 bases between. CDR3 residues: CASSLLVPGELFF. CDR3 DNA: TGTGCCAGCAGCCTACTAGTTCCCGGGGAGCTGTTTTTT.

This clone has only one observation. V and J are TRBV27 and TRBJ2-5; 10 nucleotides match TRBD1. Germline-derived CDR1 and CDR2 are MNHEY and SMNVEV (reference sequence). This CDR3 spans 17 amino acids. Trimming took 4 bases from V and 6 from J; bases not matched to a gene: 14. CDR3 nucleotide sequence: TGTGCCAGCAGTTCGAGGGTCGAACGGGACAGGGGAAAGACCCAGTACTTC. This sequence encodes CASSSRVERDRGKTQYF.

The J gene is TRBJ2-1, the V gene TRBV7-3; TRBD2 agrees at 7 bases. The CDR3 consists of 14 residues. V lost 6 bases, J lost 7 bases, and 9 bases stayed unmatched. Germline assignment: CDR1 SGHTA and CDR2 FQGTGA. The CDR3 spells CASSLAGEMNEQFF. The CDR3 DNA reads as TGTGCCAGCAGTCTGGCGGGGGAGATGAATGAGCAGTTCTTC.

The chain has TRBV10-2 and TRBJ1-2; the D is unclear. The CDR3 sequence is 19 residues long. V lost 7 bases and J 0 bases, leaving 27 bases between the germline ends. The germline V gene has CDR1 WSHSY and CDR2 SAAADI. The CDR3 DNA follows: TGCGCCAGCACCTTTATACTGACCGACTCGACGGCTACTAACTATGGCTACACCTTC. This translates into CASTFILTDSTATNYGYTF.

This clone appeared a single time. V is TRBV6-1 and J is TRBJ2-7; TRBD2 matches at 15 bases. From germline, CDR1 is MNHNS and CDR2 SASEGT. V shed 3 bases, J shed 7 bases, and the junction held 10 bases outside the gene matches. The CDR3 extends over 17 amino acids. CDR3 bases: TGTGCCAGCAGTGACCCGGGACTAGCGGGGGGCCGGGGGGAGCAGTACTTC. Its translation is CASSDPGLAGGRGEQYF.

The V call is TRBV10-2, the J call TRBJ1-1; perhaps TRBD1 as D (5 bases). V shed 5 bases and J shed 0 bases, with 13 bases lying between them. Germline lookup yields CDR1 WSHSY and CDR2 SAAADI. The CDR3 has 15 amino acids. CDR3 residues: CASSSQQVMNTEAFF. CDR3 DNA: TGCGCCAGCAGTAGCCAACAGGTAATGAACACTGAAGCTTTCTTT.

A few counts support this clone. The rearrangement uses TRBV6-6 and TRBJ1-3; tentatively, D is TRBD1 (6 bases). This CDR3 is 12 amino acids long. Trimming cost V 7 bases and J 3 bases, with 7 bases left between them. Germline CDR1 and CDR2: MNHNY and SVGAGI (reference sequence). The CDR3: CASTGDGNTIYF. The DNA of the CDR3 is TGTGCCAGCACAGGGGATGGAAACACCATATATTTT.

Here the CDR3 DNA reads TGTGCCTGGAGTGGCCGGGACAGGGAGGAAAAACTGTTTTTT. It encodes CAWSGRDREEKLFF. The rearrangement joins TRBV30 to TRBJ1-4; 9 bases fit TRBD1. CDR1 is GTSNPN and CDR2 is SVGIG in the germline V gene (reference sequence). The V segment lost 1 base and the J segment 8 bases; nucleotides outside the gene matches: 5. This CDR3 has 14 residues.

The chain's CDR3 is CSVFSGGLGRQYF. CDR3 bases: TGCAGCGTTTTTAGCGGGGGGCTCGGGAGGCAGTACTTC. The chain recombines TRBV29-1 with TRBJ2-7; 10 bases match TRBD2. Germline assignment: CDR1 SQVTM and CDR2 ANQGSEA. The CDR3 has 13 amino acids. The V gene end was trimmed by 5 bases and the J gene end by 9 bases; junction bases not matched to a gene: 10.